Listed here are 29 T cell receptor beta chains from one sample, sequenced in a study of T cells in Graves' hyperthyroidism and ophthalmopathy. Regions amplified from RNA transcripts were the TCR beta CDR3 regions. First-round RT-PCR targeting the TCR CDR3 was performed with the HTBI primer set. TCRdb re-called the multiplex PCR reads with MiXCR, one entry per CDR3 protein. The sample consists of fewer than 600,000 distinct CDR3 sequences, about an eighth of them appearing once. Sequences were obtained from blood. Receptor source: a woman in her late teens or twenties with Graves' hyperthyroidism.

As to this clonotype: It may be a read error: a sequence one base away is much more abundant. V and J are TRBV3-1 and TRBJ1-1; 12 positions agree with TRBD1. Germline CDR1 reads LGHDT; CDR2 reads YNNKEL (reference sequence). This CDR3 contains 15 residues. This CDR3 is CAISSRDRGLAEAFF. The CDR3 nucleotides read TGTGCCATCAGCTCCCGGGACAGGGGGCTTGCTGAAGCTTTCTTT.

The chain uses TRBV29-1 and TRBJ1-2, with a tentative D call TRBD1 (6 bases). V was pared by 7 bases and J by 3 bases, with 15 bases between. This CDR3 spans 13 amino acids. Germline CDR1 is SQVTM and CDR2 is ANQGSEA. This CDR3 is CSALSQGYYGYTF. In nucleotides, the CDR3 is TGCAGCGCCCTGTCCCAGGGGTACTATGGCTACACCTTC.

This chain links TRBV24-1 with TRBJ1-4; 7 positions agree with TRBD1. Germline trimming cut 3 bases from V and 3 bases from J; bases unmatched to any gene: 0. Germline V gene lookup returns CDR1 KGHDR and CDR2 SFDVKD. CDR3 length: 14 residues. The CDR3 here is CATSDGTANEKLFF. The CDR3 coding sequence is TGTGCCACCAGTGATGGGACAGCTAATGAAAAACTGTTTTTT.

In this sample, this clonotype turned up many times. The J gene is TRBJ2-1, the V gene TRBV5-1; 7 nucleotides agree with TRBD2. CDR1 is SGHRS and CDR2 is YFSETQ in the germline V gene. Losses at the gene ends were 4 bases for V and 6 bases for J; bases not matched to a gene: 13. This CDR3 contains 16 residues. The CDR3 spells CASSPGSGLSPNEQFF. In nucleotides, the CDR3 is TGCGCCAGCAGCCCCGGATCGGGACTATCCCCCAATGAGCAGTTCTTC.

The sample holds many counts of this clonotype. The chain has TRBV24-1 and TRBJ2-7, with a weak D call TRBD2 (5 bases). This CDR3 contains 16 residues. Trimming removed 2 bases at V and 2 bases at J, with 15 bases between. Germline V gene sequence: CDR1 KGHDR, CDR2 SFDVKD. This CDR3 is CATSDSKDGNPYEQYF. CDR3 in DNA: TGTGCCACCAGTGATTCCAAGGACGGGAATCCCTACGAGCAGTACTTC.

This clonotype occurred many times. The genes are TRBV30 and TRBJ2-3; TRBD2 agrees at 12 bases. This CDR3 is 16 amino acids long. Germline lookup yields CDR1 GTSNPN and CDR2 SVGIG (reference sequence). With V trimmed by 2 bases and J by 8 bases, 11 bases remained unmatched. The CDR3 sequence is CAWSPILTSGSGTQYF. CDR3 DNA sequence: TGTGCCTGGAGTCCGATCCTGACTAGCGGGAGTGGTACGCAGTATTTT.

This clonotype came up a few times. The V call is TRBV20-1, the J call TRBJ2-7; 7 bases are shared with TRBD1. Unmatched junction bases numbered 4, after V lost 3 bases and J lost 2 bases. The length of the CDR3 is 13 residues. Germline CDR1 DFQATT, CDR2 SNEGSKA (reference sequence). CDR3 coding DNA: TGCAGTGCTAGGGCGGACAGGACCTACGAGCAGTACTTC. This gives the protein CSARADRTYEQYF.

Ten or more counts support this clonotype. V and J are TRBV19 and TRBJ2-2, with 10 bases aligning to TRBD1. The V and J ends lost 8 bases and 6 bases, in that order; junction bases with no gene match: 9. The CDR3 has 15 amino acids. Germline V gives CDR1 LNHDA, CDR2 SQIVND (reference sequence). DNA of the CDR3: TGTGCCAGTCGGCCGGGACAGGGGTTCCCCGGGGAGCTGTTTTTT. It is translated as CASRPGQGFPGELFF.

The V call is TRBV19, the J call TRBJ2-2; tentative D call: TRBD1 (6 bases). CDR3 size: 14 residues. Per germline, CDR1 LNHDA and CDR2 SQIVND (reference sequence). Trimming took 10 bases from V and 7 from J, leaving 19 bases between them. The CDR3 region has the DNA TGTGCCACGGGCGGGCAGGGGATTATCGGGGAGCTGTTTTTT. This gives the protein CATGGQGIIGELFF.

This clonotype was detected ten times or more. The genes are TRBV9 and TRBJ1-6; 9 bases line up with TRBD1. CDR1 is SGDLS, CDR2 YYNGEE, per germline. Unmatched junction bases numbered 3, after V lost 0 bases and J lost 8 bases. The CDR3 runs to 15 residues. The CDR3 spells CASSVVGDRDSPLHF. The CDR3 nucleotides are TGTGCCAGCAGCGTAGTGGGGGACAGGGATTCACCCCTCCACTTT.

This clonotype was seen at least ten times. The chain couples TRBV5-8 to TRBJ2-5, with no clear D. The CDR3 spans 14 residues. V was trimmed by 4 bases and J by 5 bases, leaving 15 bases between them. CDR1 is SGHTS and CDR2 is YDEGEE in the germline V gene. This chain's CDR3 is CASSPERMSETQYF. CDR3 DNA sequence: TGTGCCAGCAGCCCGGAACGTATGTCTGAGACCCAGTACTTC.

This clonotype was counted ten times or more. This chain links TRBV20-1 with TRBJ1-2; TRBD1 might be the D (5 bases). Germline V lookup: CDR1 DFQATT, CDR2 SNEGSKA (reference sequence). The CDR3 is made up of 18 amino acids. V was shortened by 3 bases and J by 1 base, with 24 bases between the two germline ends. CDR3 nucleotides: TGCAGTGCTAGGGACTTTGAAGGGGACGCAGGATTTAACTATGGCTACACCTTC. Protein: CSARDFEGDAGFNYGYTF.

This clonotype was counted at least ten times. The V gene is TRBV13, the J gene TRBJ1-2, with TRBD1 identical over 9 bases. Germline CDR1 PRHDT, CDR2 FYEKMQ (reference sequence). Unmatched junction bases numbered 10, after V lost 5 bases and J lost 3 bases. The CDR3 is 16 residues long. CDR3 region: CASSHGTGQGYYGYTF. DNA for the CDR3: TGTGCCAGCAGCCACGGCACGGGACAGGGTTACTATGGCTACACCTTC.

This clonotype occurred many times. This chain connects TRBV19 to TRBJ1-4; 7 bases line up with TRBD1. The CDR3 sequence is 14 residues long. V trimming: 8 bases; J trimming: 7 bases; junction bases outside the gene matches: 10. Germline values: CDR1 LNHDA, CDR2 SQIVND (reference sequence). Here the CDR3 reads CASGTDITGEKLFF. The CDR3 DNA follows: TGTGCCAGTGGGACAGATATCACGGGTGAAAAACTGTTTTTT.

The chain uses TRBV3-1 and TRBJ2-1; maybe TRBD2 (6 bases). The germline V gene has CDR1 LGHDT and CDR2 YNNKEL (reference sequence). The V gene lost 3 bases and the J gene lost 5 bases, with 14 bases spanning the gap. The CDR3 has 15 amino acids. This chain's CDR3 is CASSQGISGNNEQFF. The CDR3 nucleotides read TGTGCCAGCAGCCAGGGAATTAGCGGAAACAATGAGCAGTTCTTC.

The sample holds many counts of this clonotype. The CDR3 bases are TGTGCCAGCACCCAAGGAGAGGTAGCGGGAGGGCGTGGCGGGGAGCTGTTTTTT. Its protein is CASTQGEVAGGRGGELFF. The rearrangement links TRBV27 to TRBJ2-2; the match to TRBD2 covers 11 bases. The V segment lost 7 bases and the J segment 7 bases; nucleotides outside the gene matches: 17. The CDR3 has 18 amino acids. CDR1 and CDR2 (germline): MNHEY, SMNVEV (reference sequence).

The chain uses TRBV29-1 and TRBJ2-3; 10 nucleotides agree with TRBD1. The CDR3 loop spans 14 amino acids. The V and J ends lost 3 bases and 4 bases, in that order; junction bases with no gene match: 4. CDR1 is SQVTM, CDR2 ANQGSEA, per germline. The CDR3 DNA reads TGCAGCGTTGAGGGCGGGACAGGGGCAGATACGCAGTATTTT. Its translation: CSVEGGTGADTQYF.

The chain is built from TRBV24-1 and TRBJ2-2; perhaps TRBD1 as D (6 bases). CDR1 and CDR2 (germline): KGHDR, SFDVKD. This CDR3 comprises 17 residues. The V gene lost 3 bases and the J gene lost 2 bases, with 15 bases spanning the gap. The CDR3 here is CATSDEQGGDNTGELFF. In DNA, the CDR3 is TGTGCCACCAGTGATGAACAGGGTGGGGATAACACCGGGGAGCTGTTTTTT.

V is TRBV4-1 and J is TRBJ2-3; D is ambiguous. Germline CDR1 is MGHRA and CDR2 is YSYEKL. CDR3 length equals 16 residues. V gave up 0 bases and J gave up 4 bases, with 14 bases separating them. The CDR3 is CASSQDPFPVSDTQYF. As DNA, the CDR3 is TGCGCCAGCAGCCAAGATCCCTTCCCCGTCTCAGATACGCAGTATTTT.

The chain recombines TRBV19 with TRBJ2-1; 8 bases align to TRBD2. This CDR3 is built from 15 residues. The germline gives CDR1 LNHDA, CDR2 SQIVND (reference sequence). Germline trimming cut 3 bases from V and 5 bases from J; bases unmatched to any gene: 6. The CDR3: CASSIWTSRNNEQFF. DNA of the CDR3: TGTGCCAGTAGTATTTGGACTAGCAGGAACAATGAGCAGTTCTTC.

V and J are TRBV11-2 and TRBJ2-3, with 10 bases fitting TRBD2. The CDR3 consists of 18 residues. Germline CDR1 is SGHAT and CDR2 is FQNNGV. V was pared by 0 bases and J by 3 bases, with 9 bases of the junction left unmatched. For the CDR3, the DNA is TGTGCCAGCAGCTTAGATCCGAGTAGCGGGAGGAAAACAGATACGCAGTATTTT. This translates into CASSLDPSSGRKTDTQYF.

This clonotype appeared many times. This chain connects TRBV6-1 to TRBJ1-1; perhaps TRBD1 as D (6 bases). Germline V gene sequence: CDR1 MNHNS, CDR2 SASEGT. Trimming pared 2 bases from V and 5 bases from J, leaving 15 bases between. This CDR3 is built from 15 residues. CDR3 amino acids: CASSERAGARTEAFF. The CDR3 DNA is TGTGCCAGCAGTGAAAGGGCGGGGGCTAGGACTGAAGCTTTCTTT.

This clonotype appeared many times. The V gene is TRBV11-3, the J gene TRBJ2-1; D might be TRBD1 (6 bases). Per the germline V gene, CDR1 is SGHNT and CDR2 is YENEEA. CDR3 size: 14 residues. Trimming took off 5 bases at V and 7 bases at J, with 15 bases between the two ends. The CDR3 DNA reads TGTGCCAGCAGCCAAACCAGGGGAAGTAATGAGCAGTTCTTC. This translates into CASSQTRGSNEQFF.

Comment on this clonotype: At one boundary the junction diverges from the germline segment, which might be a read error. The chain joins TRBV27 to TRBJ1-5; D gene ambiguous. The CDR3 runs 13 residues. Germline values: CDR1 MNHEY, CDR2 SMNVEV (reference sequence). The CDR3 loop is CTSSSSQNQPQHF. CDR3 bases: TGTACCAGCAGTTCGTCCCAGAATCAGCCCCAGCATTTT.

The chain combines TRBV5-4 with TRBJ2-7; D perhaps matches TRBD1 (6 bases). Trimming removed 1 base at V and 8 bases at J, with 13 bases between. The CDR3 extends over 13 amino acids. Germline loops: CDR1 SGHNT, CDR2 YYREEE (reference sequence). The CDR3: CASSLLPGEKQYF. Written as DNA, the CDR3 is TGTGCCAGCAGCTTGTTGCCAGGGGAAAAGCAGTACTTC.

The table lists this clonotype with many counts. This chain uses TRBV12-3 or TRBV12-4 with TRBJ1-4; D is ambiguous. V shed 4 bases and J shed 4 bases, with 4 bases lying between them. This CDR3 comprises 12 residues. CDR3 DNA: TGTGCCAGCAGTTCGGTTAATGAAAAACTGTTTTTT. Translation gives CASSSVNEKLFF.

This clonotype was seen more than once but under ten times. V and J are TRBV19 and TRBJ2-7, with 11 positions matching TRBD1. Germline V gene lookup returns CDR1 LNHDA and CDR2 SQIVND (reference sequence). J was trimmed by 7 bases and V by 6 bases; bases with no gene match: 8. This CDR3 has 14 residues. CDR3: CASSLGQGVWEQYF. The CDR3, as DNA: TGTGCCAGTAGCTTGGGACAGGGGGTTTGGGAGCAGTACTTC.

About this clonotype itself: A junction end diverges from the germline sequence, so it may reflect a read error. The rearrangement links TRBV3-1 to TRBJ2-1; 8 bases fit TRBD2. The CDR3 covers 17 residues. CDR1 is LGHDT, CDR2 YNNKEL, per germline (reference sequence). The CDR3 is CASSQVLVAGPYSEQFF. In DNA, the CDR3 is TGTGCCAGCAGCCAAGTATTAGTAGCGGGACCATACAGTGAGCAGTTCTTC.

This chain joins TRBV15 and TRBJ2-1; D possibly corresponds to TRBD2 (6 bases). The V end lost 4 bases, the J end lost 6 bases, and 16 bases lay between the germline ends. The CDR3 covers 15 residues. CDR1 and CDR2 from the germline V gene are LNHNV and YYDKDF (reference sequence). CDR3 in amino acids: CATSNPGDGGNEQFF. As DNA, the CDR3 is TGTGCCACCAGCAATCCGGGGGACGGGGGCAATGAGCAGTTCTTC.